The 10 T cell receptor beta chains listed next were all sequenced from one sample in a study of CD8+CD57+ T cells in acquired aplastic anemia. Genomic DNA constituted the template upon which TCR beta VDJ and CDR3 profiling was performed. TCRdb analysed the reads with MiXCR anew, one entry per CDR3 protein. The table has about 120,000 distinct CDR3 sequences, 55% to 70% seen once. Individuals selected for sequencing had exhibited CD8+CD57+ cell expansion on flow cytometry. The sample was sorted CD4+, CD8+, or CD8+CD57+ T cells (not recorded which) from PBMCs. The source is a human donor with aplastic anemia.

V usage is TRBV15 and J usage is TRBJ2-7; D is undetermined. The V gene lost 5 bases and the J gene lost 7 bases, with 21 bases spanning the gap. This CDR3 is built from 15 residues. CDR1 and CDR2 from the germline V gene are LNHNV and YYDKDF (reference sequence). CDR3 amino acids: CATSPTELPHWEQYF. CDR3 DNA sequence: TGTGCCACCAGCCCCACCGAACTACCCCACTGGGAGCAGTACTTC.

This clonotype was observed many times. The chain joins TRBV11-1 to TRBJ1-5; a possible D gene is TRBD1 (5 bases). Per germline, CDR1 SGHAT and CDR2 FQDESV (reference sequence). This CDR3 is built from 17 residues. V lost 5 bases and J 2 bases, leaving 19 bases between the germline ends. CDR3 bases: TGTGCCAGCAGCCCAATGAGGGTAGGGGCCCGCAATCAGCCCCAGCATTTT. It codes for CASSPMRVGARNQPQHF. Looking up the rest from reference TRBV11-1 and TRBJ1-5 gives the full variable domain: EAEVAQSPRYKITEKSQAVAFWCDPISGHATLYWYRQILGQGPELLVQFQDESVVDDSQLPKDRFSAERLKGVDSTLKIQPAELGDSAMYLCASSPMRVGARNQPQHFGDGTRLSIL.

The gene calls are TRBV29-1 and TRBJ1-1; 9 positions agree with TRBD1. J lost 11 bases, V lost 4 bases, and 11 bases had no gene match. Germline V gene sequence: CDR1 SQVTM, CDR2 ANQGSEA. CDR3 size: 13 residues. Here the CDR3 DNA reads TGCAGCGTTGTGGTCCCGGGACAGGGAACGGCTTTCTTT. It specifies CSVVVPGQGTAFF.

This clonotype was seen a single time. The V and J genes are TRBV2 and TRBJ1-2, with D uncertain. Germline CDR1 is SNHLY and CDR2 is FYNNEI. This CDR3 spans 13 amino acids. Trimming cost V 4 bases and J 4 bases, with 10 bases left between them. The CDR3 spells CASSADGFYGYTF. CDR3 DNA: TGTGCCAGCAGTGCAGACGGGTTCTATGGCTACACCTTC.

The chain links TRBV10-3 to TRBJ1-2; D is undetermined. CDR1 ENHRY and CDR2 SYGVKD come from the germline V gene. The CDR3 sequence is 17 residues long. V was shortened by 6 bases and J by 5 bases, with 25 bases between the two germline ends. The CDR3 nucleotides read TGTGCCATCAGCTCCCCGGCGGCTAGCGGGGTTTTGTATGGCTACACCTTC. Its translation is CAISSPAASGVLYGYTF.

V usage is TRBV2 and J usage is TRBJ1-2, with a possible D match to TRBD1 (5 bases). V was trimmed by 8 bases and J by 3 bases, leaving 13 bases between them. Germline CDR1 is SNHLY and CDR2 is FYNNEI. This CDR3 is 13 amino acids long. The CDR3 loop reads CASDSTVDYGYTF. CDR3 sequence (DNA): TGTGCCAGCGACAGCACCGTCGACTATGGCTACACCTTC.

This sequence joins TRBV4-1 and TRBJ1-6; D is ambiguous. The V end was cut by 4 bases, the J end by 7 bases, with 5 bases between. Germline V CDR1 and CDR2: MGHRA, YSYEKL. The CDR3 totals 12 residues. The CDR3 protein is CASSLPNSPLHF. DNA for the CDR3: TGCGCCAGCAGCCTCCCCAATTCACCCCTCCACTTT.

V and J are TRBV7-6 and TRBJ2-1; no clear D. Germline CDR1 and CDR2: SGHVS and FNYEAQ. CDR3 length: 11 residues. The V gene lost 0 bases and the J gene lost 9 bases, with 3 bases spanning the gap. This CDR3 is CASSLAAEQFF. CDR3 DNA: TGTGCCAGCAGCTTAGCGGCTGAGCAGTTCTTC.

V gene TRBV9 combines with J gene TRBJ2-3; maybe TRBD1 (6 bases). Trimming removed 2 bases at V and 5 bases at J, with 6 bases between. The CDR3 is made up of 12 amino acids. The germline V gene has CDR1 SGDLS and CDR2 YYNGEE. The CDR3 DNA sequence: TGTGCCAGCAGCGTCAGGGGAGATACGCAGTATTTT. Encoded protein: CASSVRGDTQYF.

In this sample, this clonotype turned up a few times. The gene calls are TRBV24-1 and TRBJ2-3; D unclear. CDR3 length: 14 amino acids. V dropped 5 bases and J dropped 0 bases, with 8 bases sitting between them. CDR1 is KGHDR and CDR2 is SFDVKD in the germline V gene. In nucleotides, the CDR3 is TGTGCCACCAGTGGGTCGGGTAGCACAGATACGCAGTATTTT. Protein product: CATSGSGSTDTQYF.